What follows is one T cell receptor (beta chain) and its context. Its target is unknown. These data are taken from a study of shared clonotypes between healthy human individuals. Study findings and constraints: Across subsets, estimated richness was generally greater for naive than for memory populations.

DNA at 200 ng, tens of thousands of T cell genomes, went into sorted-subset replicate PCRs. Only in-frame clones appear in the TCRdb table, and some are missing; sequencing was by immunoSEQ multiplex PCR. The repertoire holds under 750,000 clones, with about two thirds as singletons. Trimming at V came to 4 bases and at J to 4 bases, leaving 7 bases not matched to a gene. Germline V CDR1 and CDR2: SGHRS, YFSETQ. The CDR3 spans 15 residues. The J gene is TRBJ1-4, the V gene TRBV5-1, with TRBD1 matching 7 bases. This clonotype was sampled from a woman aged 25 to 39 in good health. The sample comprised memory CD4+ T cells sorted from blood. Subset indicated: CD45RA-negative fraction. The CDR3 sequence is CASSPTGINNEKLFF. CDR3 DNA: TGCGCCAGCAGCCCGACAGGGATTAATAATGAAAAACTGTTTTTT. Variable domain in full (rest from reference TRBV5-1 and TRBJ1-4): KAGVTQTPRYLIKTRGQQVTLSCSPISGHRSVSWYQQTPGQGLQFLFEYFSETQRNKGNFPGRFSGRQFSNSRSEMNVSTLELGDSALYLCASSPTGINNEKLFFGSGTQLSVL.